The 18 T cell receptor beta chains below all came from one sample that was sequenced in a study of tumor-infiltrating lymphocytes in glioblastoma multiforme. TCRB libraries came from RNA via three nested multiplex PCR rounds. One entry per CDR3 protein results from TCRdb running MiXCR on the multiplex PCR reads. The sample has 20,000 or so distinct CDR3 sequences; about two thirds are singletons. The sequencing input was peripheral blood. The receptor source for this set is a male donor with glioblastoma.

This clonotype was seen ten or more times. The gene calls are TRBV29-1 and TRBJ2-7; possible D gene TRBD1, 7 bases. The germline CDR1 and CDR2 sequences are SQVTM and ANQGSEA. The CDR3 covers 13 residues. V shed 4 bases and J shed 2 bases, with 12 bases lying between them. The CDR3 here is CSVAGGQTYEQYF. CDR3 nucleotides: TGCAGCGTTGCCGGGGGACAGACCTACGAGCAGTACTTC.

The chain uses TRBV11-3 and TRBJ2-5; D may be TRBD2 (5 bases). V was trimmed by 8 bases and J by 3 bases, leaving 13 bases between them. Germline V lookup: CDR1 SGHNT, CDR2 YENEEA. The CDR3 runs 13 residues. The CDR3, as DNA: TGTGCCAGCTCCCCCCCCGGGGAAGAGACCCAGTACTTC. Translation gives CASSPPGEETQYF.

This sequence joins TRBV5-4 and TRBJ2-5; 10 bases are shared with TRBD1. The CDR3 is 15 amino acids. Trimming removed 5 bases from V and 6 bases from J; junction bases left unmatched: 10. CDR1 is SGHNT, CDR2 YYREEE, per germline (reference sequence). The CDR3 is CASSLPGQGSKTQYF. The CDR3 DNA reads as TGTGCCAGCAGTCTACCGGGACAGGGGAGTAAGACCCAGTACTTC.

This clonotype was seen only once. The junction and the germline gene differ at one end; a read error may be behind it. The genes are TRBV20-1 and TRBJ1-1; D call uncertain. CDR3 length: 12 residues. Germline V CDR1 and CDR2: DFQATT, SNEGSKA (reference sequence). The CDR3 reads CSARSGETGAFF. CDR3 coding DNA: TGCAGTGCTCGCTCGGGCGAGACTGGAGCTTTCTTT.

To note about this clonotype: Being one base from a much bigger clone, this may be a read error. CDR3 bases: TGTGCCAGCAGTGTCAGTACAGATACGCATTATTTT. This translates into CASSVSTDTHYF. The rearrangement joins TRBV28 to TRBJ2-3; no clear D gene. The CDR3 has 12 amino acids. CDR1 is MDHEN, CDR2 SYDVKM, per germline.

This clonotype turned up a few times. The gene calls are TRBV28 and TRBJ2-1; D uncertain. Germline V gene lookup returns CDR1 MDHEN and CDR2 SYDVKM. CDR3 length: 15 residues. V lost 4 bases to trimming and J lost 2 bases, with 12 bases between them. CDR3 in DNA: TGTGCCAGCAGTTCCTACGATCCGACCTACAATGAGCAGTTCTTC. This translates into CASSSYDPTYNEQFF.

The chain recombines TRBV6-5 with TRBJ2-5; 9 bases align to TRBD1. The end of the DNA aligns better with TRBJ2-7, so the J call may be wrong. The length of the CDR3 is 14 residues. Germline V CDR1 and CDR2: MNHEY, SVGAGI. CDR3: CASSTGQGRAEQYF. For the CDR3, the DNA is TGTGCCAGCAGTACTGGACAGGGGAGAGCCGAGCAGTACTTC.

The chain's CDR3 is CASSLAPSTDTQYF. CDR3 coding DNA: TGTGCCAGCAGCTTAGCGCCTAGCACAGATACGCAGTATTTT. The V and J genes are TRBV11-1 and TRBJ2-3; D is undetermined. CDR3 length equals 14 residues. Germline V gene lookup returns CDR1 SGHAT and CDR2 FQDESV (reference sequence). V was pared by 0 bases and J by 0 bases, with 4 bases between.

This clonotype was seen only a few times. J is TRBJ2-7 and V is TRBV14; tentatively, D is TRBD1 or TRBD2 (5 bases each). V was clipped by 3 bases and J by 3 bases, with 21 bases between them. The CDR3 spans 17 residues. CDR1 SGHDN and CDR2 FVKESK come from the germline V gene. CDR3 loop: CASSQLSPGRRNYEQYF. The CDR3 DNA reads as TGTGCCAGCAGCCAGCTGTCTCCGGGACGTAGAAACTACGAGCAGTACTTC. Filled out from reference TRBV14 and TRBJ2-7, the complete variable domain reads EAGVTQFPSHSVIEKGQTVTLRCDPISGHDNLYWYRRVMGKEIKFLLHFVKESKQDESGMPNNRFLAERTGGTYSTLKVQPAELEDSGVYFCASSQLSPGRRNYEQYFGPGTRLTVT.

This clonotype was seen at least ten times. The CDR3 nucleotides read TGTGCCATCAGTGTTGGTCAGGGCCCCTACTCTGGGGCCAACGTCCTGACTTTC. Translation gives CAISVGQGPYSGANVLTF. The chain links TRBV10-3 to TRBJ2-6; possible D gene TRBD1, 5 bases. This CDR3 contains 18 residues. V gave up 4 bases and J gave up 0 bases, with 16 bases separating them. Germline V gives CDR1 ENHRY, CDR2 SYGVKD.

The V call is TRBV5-4, the J call TRBJ2-7; 7 bases line up with TRBD1. V shed 3 bases, J shed 1 base, and the junction held 7 bases outside the gene matches. The CDR3 has 15 residues. Germline V gene data show CDR1 as SGHNT and CDR2 as YYREEE (reference sequence). CDR3 residues: CASSSGTERSYEQYF. The CDR3 nucleotides are TGTGCCAGCAGCTCTGGGACAGAGAGATCCTACGAGCAGTACTTC.

Notes on this clonotype: One end of the junction is discordant with germline, which a read error may explain. The rearrangement joins TRBV5-5 to TRBJ1-2; D is perhaps TRBD1 (5 bases). The CDR3 loop spans 13 amino acids. From germline, CDR1 is SGHKS and CDR2 YYEKEE (reference sequence). CDR3 sequence: CASSARHIQDYTF. The DNA of the CDR3 is TGTGCCAGCAGCGCCCGACATATACAGGACTACACTTTC.

CDR3 amino acids: CASSRDKVNLNNEQFF. Written as DNA, the CDR3 is TGTGCCAGCAGCCGCGACAAGGTGAATCTCAACAATGAGCAGTTCTTC. This rearrangement joins TRBV11-2 to TRBJ2-1; D is undetermined. Germline V lookup: CDR1 SGHAT, CDR2 FQNNGV. Deletions cut 5 bases from V and 5 bases from J, with 19 bases between. CDR3 size: 16 residues.

V usage is TRBV11-2 and J usage is TRBJ1-1; possibly TRBD1 for D (5 bases). V was pared by 3 bases and J by 5 bases, with 16 bases between. Germline lookup yields CDR1 SGHAT and CDR2 FQNNGV. This CDR3 is 15 amino acids long. The CDR3 region is CASSFGAGGGTEAFF. DNA of the CDR3: TGTGCCAGCAGCTTTGGGGCCGGCGGAGGAACTGAAGCTTTCTTT. Supplemented by reference TRBV11-2 and TRBJ1-1, the full variable domain reads EAGVAQSPRYKIIEKRQSVAFWCNPISGHATLYWYQQILGQGPKLLIQFQNNGVVDDSQLPKDRFSAERLKGVDSTLKIQPAKLEDSAVYLCASSFGAGGGTEAFFGQGTRLTVV.

A word on this clonotype: This may be a read error: a much more frequent sequence differs by one nucleotide. This chain connects TRBV5-1 to TRBJ1-1; a possible D gene is TRBD1 (5 bases). The CDR3 has 15 residues. CDR1 is SGHRS, CDR2 YFSETQ, per germline. The CDR3 is CATSLDGGKDTEAFF. The CDR3 coding sequence is TGCGCCACCAGCTTGGATGGGGGGAAGGACACTGAAGCTTTCTTT.

CDR3 amino acids: CASSQRTGNQPQHF. The CDR3 nucleotides read TGCGCCAGCAGCCAGAGGACAGGGAACCAGCCCCAGCATTTT. J is TRBJ1-5 and V is TRBV4-1; 8 nucleotides agree with TRBD1. J was trimmed by 7 bases and V by 3 bases; bases with no gene match: 5. The CDR3 is 14 amino acids. CDR1 MGHRA and CDR2 YSYEKL come from the germline V gene.

In its sample, this clonotype was seen many times. This chain joins TRBV6-5 and TRBJ1-2; D gene uncertain. V gave up 6 bases and J gave up 8 bases, with 13 bases separating them. Germline V gives CDR1 MNHEY, CDR2 SVGAGI. This CDR3 is built from 12 residues. CDR3 bases: TGTGCCAGCAGAGGACCTAAGGAGGGCTACACCTTC. Translating it yields CASRGPKEGYTF.

This chain uses TRBV11-2 with TRBJ2-7, with 11 bases aligning to TRBD1. V was pared by 1 base and J by 0 bases, with 8 bases of the junction left unmatched. CDR1 SGHAT and CDR2 FQNNGV come from the germline V gene. The CDR3 has 18 residues. CDR3 in amino acids: CASSLGLGGTGGSYEQYF. In nucleotides, the CDR3 is TGTGCCAGCAGCTTAGGGTTAGGAGGGACAGGGGGCTCCTACGAGCAGTACTTC.